Listed below are T cell receptor beta chains from one sample, sequenced in a study of blood T cell repertoires in COVID-19. Sequenced by immunoSEQ multiplex PCR; TCRdb stores in-frame clones only, minus some. The sample lists around 200,000 clones, around 90% seen once, with 0.62% in the top ten. Sequences were obtained from peripheral blood. The receptors come from a man aged 50 to 60 with acute or convalescent COVID-19. CDR3s include the opening cysteine and the closing phenylalanine or tryptophan. Each record gives: D gene, J gene, clone size, V gene, CDR3 length, CDR3 DNA, CDR3 protein. The D gene is left open where the match is weak. Size is stated for part of the rows, as once, few or many counts, or as a class when the clone is expanded.

TRBD2 | TRBJ2-1 | - | TRBV29-1 | 14 | TGCAGCGTTGAATACCTAGCGGGAGTGGGTGAGCAGTTCTTC | CSVEYLAGVGEQFF
- | TRBJ1-6 | - | TRBV7-2 | 15 | TGTGCCAGCAGCTTGGCAGGAGGCTATAATTCACCCCTCCACTTT | CASSLAGGYNSPLHF
- | TRBJ1-6 | - | TRBV18 | 16 | TGTGCCAGCTCACCACCGGCCCGCTCCTATAATTCACCCCTCCACTTT | CASSPPARSYNSPLHF
- | TRBJ1-2 | once | TRBV28 | 13 | TGTGCCAGCAGTTTATCCCCGGGAGCGGGCTACACCTTC | CASSLSPGAGYTF
TRBD2 | TRBJ2-1 | - | TRBV5-4 | 15 | TGTGCCAGCAGTTATAGCGGGTTCTCCTACAATGAGCAGTTCTTC | CASSYSGFSYNEQFF
- | TRBJ1-5 | - | TRBV10-3 | 16 | TGTGCCATCAGTGAGTCGTCCGGGAGCAATAATCAGCCCCAGCATTTT | CAISESSGSNNQPQHF
TRBD1 | TRBJ1-2 | - | TRBV2 | 12 | TGTGCCAGCAGCGGGGACAGGGACGGCTACACCTTC | CASSGDRDGYTF
TRBD2 | TRBJ2-5 | - | TRBV9 | 15 | TGTGCCAGCCTACCGGGACTAGAGGGAAGAGAGACCCAGTACTTC | CASLPGLEGRETQYF
TRBD1 | TRBJ1-2 | - | TRBV7-2 | 19 | TGTGCCAGCAGCTTATTTGCGACAGGGCTTCCTAGCACTAACTATGGCTACACCTTC | CASSLFATGLPSTNYGYTF
- | TRBJ2-1 | - | TRBV5-8 | 13 | TGTGCCAGCAGCTTGGTCGGGTCCCCGGATCAGTTCTTC | CASSLVGSPDQFF
- | TRBJ2-3 | - | TRBV28 | 15 | TGTGCCAGCAGTTTCAGGGGACGGCCCCAGGATACGCAGTATTTT | CASSFRGRPQDTQYF
- | TRBJ1-1 | - | TRBV6-2/TRBV6-3 | 12 | TGTGCCAGCAGCGGCCCCTTTACTGAAGCTTTCTTT | CASSGPFTEAFF
- | TRBJ1-5 | - | TRBV5-8 | 11 | TGTGCCAGCAGCCTCAATCAGCCCCAGCATTTT | CASSLNQPQHF
- | TRBJ1-1 | - | TRBV2 | 14 | TGTGCCAGCAGCGTGCGGACAGCGAACACTGAAGCTTTCTTT | CASSVRTANTEAFF
TRBD2 | TRBJ2-4 | - | TRBV2 | 14 | TGTGCCAGCAAAGTCCAGCGGGAGAAAAACATTCAGTACTTC | CASKVQREKNIQYF
TRBD1 | TRBJ1-3 | - | TRBV10-3 | 16 | TGTGCCATCAACTCCGACAGGGGCCCTCCTGGAAACACCATATATTTT | CAINSDRGPPGNTIYF
TRBD1 | TRBJ1-2 | - | TRBV11-2 | 15 | TGTGCCAGCAGCTTAGGGACAGGGAAGAACTATGGCTACACCTTC | CASSLGTGKNYGYTF
TRBD2 | TRBJ2-1 | - | TRBV27 | 16 | TGTGCCAGCAGTGCCCGACTAGCGGGAGACATCCATGAGCAGTTCTTC | CASSARLAGDIHEQFF
TRBD1 | TRBJ2-2 | - | TRBV27 | 17 | TGTGCCAGCAGTCACCCGGGGACAGGGGGTAACACCGGGGAGCTGTTTTTT | CASSHPGTGGNTGELFF
TRBD1 | TRBJ2-2 | - | TRBV18 | 16 | TGTGCCAGCTCACCACGGCAGGGGGCGGACACCGGGGAGCTGTTTTTT | CASSPRQGADTGELFF
- | TRBJ1-5 | - | TRBV28 | 13 | TGTGCCAGCAGCACGCAGGGGAATCAGCCCCAGCATTTT | CASSTQGNQPQHF
- | TRBJ1-2 | - | TRBV9 | 15 | TGTGCCAGCAGCGCCCCAGGGCCGATTAACTATGGCTACACCTTC | CASSAPGPINYGYTF
- | TRBJ1-2 | - | TRBV5-4 | 15 | TGTGCCAGCAGCTTTTCCAGGGAAGTGTCCTATGGCTACACCTTC | CASSFSREVSYGYTF
TRBD1 | TRBJ1-6 | - | TRBV19 | 14 | TGTGCCAGTAGTATAGGGACAGGGAATTCACCCCTCCACTTT | CASSIGTGNSPLHF
- | TRBJ1-2 | - | TRBV19 | 17 | TGTGCCAGTAGTATCCTTGTGGCTGACAGCACTAACTATGGCTACACCTTC | CASSILVADSTNYGYTF
TRBD2 | TRBJ2-4 | - | TRBV14 | 16 | TGTGCCAGCAGCCCACTAGCGGGAGGGCCCGGAAACATTCAGTACTTC | CASSPLAGGPGNIQYF
- | TRBJ1-1 | - | TRBV6-5 | 15 | TGTGCCAGCAGTTACTCGACGGGGTTAGCTAGGAGGGCTTTCTTT | CASSYSTGLARRAFF
- | TRBJ1-1 | - | TRBV7-9 | 14 | TGTGCCAGCACCCAGCAGGGGCGGGGGACTGAAGCTTTCTTT | CASTQQGRGTEAFF
TRBD2 | TRBJ2-3 | - | TRBV11-2 | 19 | TGTGCCAGCAGCTTAAGTCGGGCGGGAGGGCCGCGAAGGACAGATACGCAGTATTTT | CASSLSRAGGPRRTDTQYF
- | TRBJ2-2 | - | TRBV30 | 15 | TGTGCCTGGAGTGTTATGTCAGGGATGGGCGGGGAGCTGTTTTTT | CAWSVMSGMGGELFF
TRBD2 | TRBJ2-5 | - | TRBV7-2 | 15 | TGTGCCAGCAGCTTTCAAGCGGGGGGCCAAGAGACCCAGTACTTC | CASSFQAGGQETQYF
TRBD2 | TRBJ2-2 | - | TRBV10-3 | 15 | TGTGCCATCCGAACTAGCGGGAGGGCCCCCGGGGAGCTGTTTTTT | CAIRTSGRAPGELFF
TRBD1 | TRBJ2-7 | - | TRBV28 | 14 | TGTGCCAGCGCCGACAGGGGCCTTACCTACGAGCAGTACTTC | CASADRGLTYEQYF
- | TRBJ1-1 | - | TRBV2 | 14 | TGTGCCAGCAGGCAGGCAGTCGGGGTCACTGAAGCTTTCTTT | CASRQAVGVTEAFF
TRBD2 | TRBJ2-1 | - | TRBV7-9 | 17 | TGTGCCAGCCTTGCCAGGAGACCGGGACTAGCCCTCAATGAGCAGTTCTTC | CASLARRPGLALNEQFF
TRBD1 | TRBJ1-4 | - | TRBV9 | 15 | TGTGCCAGCAGCCCCGGGACAGCTACTAATGAAAAACTGTTTTTT | CASSPGTATNEKLFF
TRBD1 | TRBJ2-5 | - | TRBV29-1 | 12 | TGCAGCGCTCAGACAGGGGTGGAGACCCAGTACTTC | CSAQTGVETQYF
- | TRBJ1-2 | - | TRBV9 | 13 | TGTGCCAGCAGCGTATTAGCTAACTATGGCTACACCTTC | CASSVLANYGYTF
- | TRBJ2-2 | - | TRBV7-8 | 12 | TGTGCCAGCCTTAAAGGGGTCGGGGAGCTGTTTTTT | CASLKGVGELFF
TRBD2 | TRBJ2-3 | - | TRBV11-2 | 18 | TGTGCCAGCAGCTTAGGGGCGGGTAGCGGGAGTGTTTCGAATACGCAGTATTTT | CASSLGAGSGSVSNTQYF
TRBD2 | TRBJ2-2 | - | TRBV4-2 | 18 | TGTGCCAGCAGCCGCGGACTAGCGGGGGGATCGAACACCGGGGAGCTGTTTTTT | CASSRGLAGGSNTGELFF
TRBD1 | TRBJ1-1 | - | TRBV10-2 | 19 | TGCGCCAGCAATTGGGAACTGGGACAGGGGAGCTTTGGGAACACTGAAGCTTTCTTT | CASNWELGQGSFGNTEAFF
- | TRBJ2-3 | once | TRBV18 | 15 | TGTGCCAGCTCACCACCCGGGGGTGGGACAGATACGCAGTATTTT | CASSPPGGGTDTQYF
TRBD2 | TRBJ2-5 | - | TRBV7-2 | 18 | TGTGCCAGCAGCGTTGGACTAGCGGGGGGACCGGTGAGGGAGACCCAGTACTTC | CASSVGLAGGPVRETQYF
TRBD2 | TRBJ2-7 | few | TRBV2 | 14 | TGTGCCAGCAGTGTTAATGGGGGGGTCCACGAGCAGTACTTC | CASSVNGGVHEQYF
TRBD1 | TRBJ1-2 | - | TRBV2 | 14 | TGTGCCAGCTCCGGACAGGGGAAGGACTATGGCTACACCTTC | CASSGQGKDYGYTF
TRBD1 | TRBJ2-7 | - | TRBV24-1 | 13 | TGTGCCACGGCCGGGACAGGCTCCTACGAGCAGTACTTC | CATAGTGSYEQYF
- | TRBJ2-1 | few | TRBV24-1 | 16 | TGTGCCACCAGTGATTTGACCGCGAGCTCCTACAATGAGCAGTTCTTC | CATSDLTASSYNEQFF
- | TRBJ1-1 | - | TRBV19 | 14 | TGTGCCAGTAGTATAGCAGGGGCCAACACTGAAGCTTTCTTT | CASSIAGANTEAFF
TRBD1 | TRBJ1-2 | - | TRBV30 | 16 | TGTGCCTGGAGTCGCAACCGGGACAGGAGTAACTATGGCTACACCTTC | CAWSRNRDRSNYGYTF
- | TRBJ1-1 | few | TRBV2 | 16 | TGTGCCAGCAGTGAATTCCGGGGTATAATATACACTGAAGCTTTCTTT | CASSEFRGIIYTEAFF
- | TRBJ1-4 | - | TRBV21-1 | 17 | TGTGCCACCCGGCAGGGGGACAGGGGGCCTGTTAATGAAAAACTGTTTTTT | CATRQGDRGPVNEKLFF
- | TRBJ1-3 | - | TRBV27 | 15 | TGTGCCAGCAGTTTATCGGCCAGCGCCGGAAACACCATATATTTT | CASSLSASAGNTIYF
- | TRBJ1-2 | - | TRBV28 | 11 | TGTGCCAGCTCGGGGTTTTATGGCTACACCTTC | CASSGFYGYTF